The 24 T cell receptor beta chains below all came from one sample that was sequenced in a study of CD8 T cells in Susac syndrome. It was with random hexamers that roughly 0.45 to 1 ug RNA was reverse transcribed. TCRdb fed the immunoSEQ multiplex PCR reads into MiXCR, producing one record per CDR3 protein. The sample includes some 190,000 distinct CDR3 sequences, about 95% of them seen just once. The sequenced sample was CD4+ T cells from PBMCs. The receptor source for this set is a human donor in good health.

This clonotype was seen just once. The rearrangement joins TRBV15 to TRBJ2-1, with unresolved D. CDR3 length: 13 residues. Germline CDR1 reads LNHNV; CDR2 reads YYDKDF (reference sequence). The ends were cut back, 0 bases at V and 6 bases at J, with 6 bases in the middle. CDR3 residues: CATSRDPLNEQFF. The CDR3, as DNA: TGTGCCACCAGCAGAGACCCCCTCAATGAGCAGTTCTTC.

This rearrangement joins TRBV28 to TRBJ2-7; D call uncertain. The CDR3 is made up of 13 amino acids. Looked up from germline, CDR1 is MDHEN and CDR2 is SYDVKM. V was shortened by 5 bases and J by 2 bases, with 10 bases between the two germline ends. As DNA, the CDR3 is TGTGCCAGCAGTGCGAGGACGCCCTACGAGCAGTACTTC. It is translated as CASSARTPYEQYF.

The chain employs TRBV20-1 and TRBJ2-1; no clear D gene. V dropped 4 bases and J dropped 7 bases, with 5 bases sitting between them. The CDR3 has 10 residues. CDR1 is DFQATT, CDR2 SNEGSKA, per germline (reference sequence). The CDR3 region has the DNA TGCAGTGCTAATTCGAATGAGCAGTTCTTC. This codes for CSANSNEQFF.

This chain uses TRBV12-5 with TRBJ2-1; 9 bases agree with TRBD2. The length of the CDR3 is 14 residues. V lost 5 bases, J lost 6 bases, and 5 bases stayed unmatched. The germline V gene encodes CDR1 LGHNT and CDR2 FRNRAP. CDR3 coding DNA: TGTGCTAGTGGTGTAGCGGGAGCCTCCAATGAGCAGTTCTTC. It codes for CASGVAGASNEQFF.

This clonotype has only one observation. The CDR3 is CASSRRDFYGYTF. CDR3 DNA sequence: TGTGCCAGCAGCCGAAGGGATTTCTATGGCTACACCTTC. V gene TRBV28 combines with J gene TRBJ1-2; D not certain. With 6 bases removed from V and 4 bases from J, the gap between germline ends came to 12 bases. The CDR3 covers 13 residues. Germline V gene sequence: CDR1 MDHEN, CDR2 SYDVKM.

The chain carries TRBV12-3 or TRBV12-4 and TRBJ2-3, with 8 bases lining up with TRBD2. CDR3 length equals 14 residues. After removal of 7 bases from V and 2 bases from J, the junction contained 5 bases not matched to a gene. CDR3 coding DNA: TGTGCCAGCACCACGCGGGGGGACACAGATACGCAGTATTTT. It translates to CASTTRGDTDTQYF.

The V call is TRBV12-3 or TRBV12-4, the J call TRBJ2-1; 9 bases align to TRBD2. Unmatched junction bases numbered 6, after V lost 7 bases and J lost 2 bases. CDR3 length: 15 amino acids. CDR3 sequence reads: CASTSAGGPYNEQFF. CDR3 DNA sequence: TGTGCCAGCACCTCAGCGGGAGGTCCCTACAATGAGCAGTTCTTC.

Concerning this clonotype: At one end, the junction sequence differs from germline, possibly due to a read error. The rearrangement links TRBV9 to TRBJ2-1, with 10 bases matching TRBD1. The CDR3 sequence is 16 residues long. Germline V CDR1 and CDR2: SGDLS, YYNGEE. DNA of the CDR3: TGTGCCAGCACCGTAATCCCGGGACAGGGGCTCGGTGAGCAGTTCTTC. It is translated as CASTVIPGQGLGEQFF.

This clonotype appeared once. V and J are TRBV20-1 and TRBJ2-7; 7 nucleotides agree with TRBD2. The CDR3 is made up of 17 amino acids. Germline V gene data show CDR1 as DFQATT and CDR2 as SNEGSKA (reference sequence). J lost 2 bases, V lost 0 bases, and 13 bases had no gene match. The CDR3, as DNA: TGCAGTGCTAGAGAGCCCCGTGGTACTAGCGTGACCTACGAGCAGTACTTC. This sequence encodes CSAREPRGTSVTYEQYF.

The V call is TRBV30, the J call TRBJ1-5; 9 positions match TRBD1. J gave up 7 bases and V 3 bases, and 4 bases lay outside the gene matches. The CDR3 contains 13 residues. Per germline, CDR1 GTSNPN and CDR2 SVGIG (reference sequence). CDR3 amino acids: CAWRDRGGQPQHF. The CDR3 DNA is TGTGCCTGGAGGGACAGGGGTGGCCAGCCCCAGCATTTT.

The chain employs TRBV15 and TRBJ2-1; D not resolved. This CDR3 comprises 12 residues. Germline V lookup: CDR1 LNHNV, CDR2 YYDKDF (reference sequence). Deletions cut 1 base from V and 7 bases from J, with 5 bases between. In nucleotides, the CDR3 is TGTGCCACCAGCAGAGGGTGGAATGAGCAGTTCTTC. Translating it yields CATSRGWNEQFF.

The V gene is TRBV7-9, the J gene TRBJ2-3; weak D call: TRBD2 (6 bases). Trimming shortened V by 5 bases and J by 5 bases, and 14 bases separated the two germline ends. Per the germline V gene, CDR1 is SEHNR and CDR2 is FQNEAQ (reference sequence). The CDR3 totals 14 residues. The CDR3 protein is CASSRRGRGDTQYF. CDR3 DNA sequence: TGTGCCAGCAGCCGGCGGGGCCGCGGAGATACGCAGTATTTT.

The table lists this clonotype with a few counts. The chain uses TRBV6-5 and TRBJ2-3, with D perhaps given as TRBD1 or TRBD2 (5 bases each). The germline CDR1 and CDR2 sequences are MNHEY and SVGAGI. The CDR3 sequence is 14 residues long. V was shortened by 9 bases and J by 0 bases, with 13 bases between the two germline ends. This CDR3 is CASRTGASTDTQYF. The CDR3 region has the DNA TGTGCCAGTAGGACTGGGGCTAGCACAGATACGCAGTATTTT.

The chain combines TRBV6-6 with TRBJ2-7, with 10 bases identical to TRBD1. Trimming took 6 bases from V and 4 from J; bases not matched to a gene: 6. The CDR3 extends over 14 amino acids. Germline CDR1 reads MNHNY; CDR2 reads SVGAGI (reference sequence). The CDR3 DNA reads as TGTGCCAGCAGCGACAGACAGGGGGCGTACGAGCAGTACTTC. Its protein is CASSDRQGAYEQYF.

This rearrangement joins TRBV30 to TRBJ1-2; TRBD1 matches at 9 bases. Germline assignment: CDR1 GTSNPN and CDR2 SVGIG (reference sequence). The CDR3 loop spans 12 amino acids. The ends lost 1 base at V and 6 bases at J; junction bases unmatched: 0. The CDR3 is CAWSDRGHGYTF. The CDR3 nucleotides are TGTGCCTGGAGTGACAGGGGGCATGGCTACACCTTC.

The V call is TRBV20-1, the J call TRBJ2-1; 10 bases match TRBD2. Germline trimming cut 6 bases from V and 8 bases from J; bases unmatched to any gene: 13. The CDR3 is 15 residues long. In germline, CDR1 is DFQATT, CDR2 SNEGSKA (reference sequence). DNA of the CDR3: TGCAGTGCGGGCCTAGCGGGAGTTAGAAGCCATGAGCAGTTCTTC. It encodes CSAGLAGVRSHEQFF.

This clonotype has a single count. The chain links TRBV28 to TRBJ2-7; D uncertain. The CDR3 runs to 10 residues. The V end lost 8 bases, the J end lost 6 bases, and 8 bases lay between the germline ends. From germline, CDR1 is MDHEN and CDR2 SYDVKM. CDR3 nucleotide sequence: TGTGCCAGCGAAAAGCGCGAGCAGTACTTC. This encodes CASEKREQYF.

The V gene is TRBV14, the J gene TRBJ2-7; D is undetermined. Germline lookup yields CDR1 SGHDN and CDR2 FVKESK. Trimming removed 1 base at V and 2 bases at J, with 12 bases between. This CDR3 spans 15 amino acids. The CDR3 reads CASSQVSLRTYEQYF. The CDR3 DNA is TGTGCCAGCAGCCAAGTCTCATTGCGCACCTACGAGCAGTACTTC. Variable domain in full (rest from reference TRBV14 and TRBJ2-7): EAGVTQFPSHSVIEKGQTVTLRCDPISGHDNLYWYRRVMGKEIKFLLHFVKESKQDESGMPNNRFLAERTGGTYSTLKVQPAELEDSGVYFCASSQVSLRTYEQYFGPGTRLTVT.

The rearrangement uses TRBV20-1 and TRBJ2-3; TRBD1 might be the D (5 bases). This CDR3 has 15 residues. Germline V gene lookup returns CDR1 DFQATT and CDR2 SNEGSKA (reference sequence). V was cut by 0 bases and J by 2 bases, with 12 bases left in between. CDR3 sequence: CSARDSPGYTDTQYF. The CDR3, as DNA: TGCAGTGCTAGAGATTCCCCAGGGTACACAGATACGCAGTATTTT.

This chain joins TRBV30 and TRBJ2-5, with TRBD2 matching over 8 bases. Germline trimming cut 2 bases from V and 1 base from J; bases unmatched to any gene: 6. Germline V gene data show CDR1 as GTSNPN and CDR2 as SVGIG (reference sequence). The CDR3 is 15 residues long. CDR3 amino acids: CAWSRRLAFQETQYF. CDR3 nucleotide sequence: TGTGCCTGGAGTCGCCGACTAGCGTTCCAAGAGACCCAGTACTTC.

As DNA, the CDR3 is TGTGCCAGCGGAAACATCCTAGGTTTTGAGCAGTTCTTC. The encoded protein is CASGNILGFEQFF. The chain is built from TRBV12-3 or TRBV12-4 and TRBJ2-1, with unresolved D. This CDR3 has 13 amino acids. The V and J ends lost 8 bases and 9 bases respectively, with 17 bases between them.

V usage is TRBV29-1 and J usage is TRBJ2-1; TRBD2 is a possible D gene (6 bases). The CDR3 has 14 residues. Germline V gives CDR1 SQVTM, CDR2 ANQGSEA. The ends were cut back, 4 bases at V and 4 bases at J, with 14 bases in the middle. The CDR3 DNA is TGCAGCGTTGGTTTATTCGGGGGATACAATGAGCAGTTCTTC. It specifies CSVGLFGGYNEQFF.

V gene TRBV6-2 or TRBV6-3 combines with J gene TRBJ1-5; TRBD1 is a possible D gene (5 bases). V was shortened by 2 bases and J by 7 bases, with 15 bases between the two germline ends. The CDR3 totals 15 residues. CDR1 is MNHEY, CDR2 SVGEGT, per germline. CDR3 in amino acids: CASSYLSLRDQPQHF. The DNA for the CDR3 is TGTGCCAGCAGTTACCTGAGCCTCAGGGACCAGCCCCAGCATTTT.

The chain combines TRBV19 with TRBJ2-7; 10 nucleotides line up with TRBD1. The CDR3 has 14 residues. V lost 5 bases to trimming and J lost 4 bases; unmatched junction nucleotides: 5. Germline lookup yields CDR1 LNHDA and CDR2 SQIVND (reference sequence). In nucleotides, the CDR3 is TGTGCCAGTAGTCTTCGGACAGGGGGGTACGAGCAGTACTTC. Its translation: CASSLRTGGYEQYF.